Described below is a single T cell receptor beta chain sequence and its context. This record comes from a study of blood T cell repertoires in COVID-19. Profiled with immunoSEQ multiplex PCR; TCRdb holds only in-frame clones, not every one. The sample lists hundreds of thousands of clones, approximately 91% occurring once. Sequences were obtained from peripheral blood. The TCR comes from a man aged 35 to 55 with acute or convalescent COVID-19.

CDR3 loop: CASSLTDRGNQPQHF. The CDR3 DNA follows: TGTGCCAGCAGCTTAACGGACAGGGGGAACCAGCCCCAGCATTTT. The chain is built from TRBV9 and TRBJ1-5, with 10 bases matching TRBD1. The germline V gene encodes CDR1 SGDLS and CDR2 YYNGEE. The CDR3 spans 15 residues. V was clipped by 4 bases and J by 7 bases; unmatched bases: 8.